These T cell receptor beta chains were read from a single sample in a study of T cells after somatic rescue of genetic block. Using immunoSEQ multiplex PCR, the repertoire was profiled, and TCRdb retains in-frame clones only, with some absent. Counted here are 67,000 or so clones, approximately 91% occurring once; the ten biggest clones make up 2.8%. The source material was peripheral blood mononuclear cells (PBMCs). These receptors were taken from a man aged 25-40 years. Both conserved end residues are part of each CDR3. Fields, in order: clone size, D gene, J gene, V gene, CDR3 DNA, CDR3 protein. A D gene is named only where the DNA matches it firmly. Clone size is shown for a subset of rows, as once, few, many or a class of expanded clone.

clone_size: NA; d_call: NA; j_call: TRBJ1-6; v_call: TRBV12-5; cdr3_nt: TGTGCTAGTGGTTTGGGTATGGGGGGTCATTCACCCCTCCACTTT; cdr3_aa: CASGLGMGGHSPLHF
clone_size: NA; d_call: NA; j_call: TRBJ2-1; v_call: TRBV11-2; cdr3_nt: TGTGCCAGCAGCTTAGTGGTGTCCCCCTACAATGAGCAGTTCTTC; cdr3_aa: CASSLVVSPYNEQFF
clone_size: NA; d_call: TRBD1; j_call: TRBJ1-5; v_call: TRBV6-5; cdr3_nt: TGTGCCAGCAGCCCGGACAGGTCCCCCAATCAGCCCCAGCATTTT; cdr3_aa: CASSPDRSPNQPQHF
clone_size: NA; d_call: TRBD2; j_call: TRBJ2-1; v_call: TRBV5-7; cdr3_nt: TGTGCCAGCAGCTTGAGCGGGATGAGCAATGAGCAGTTCTTC; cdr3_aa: CASSLSGMSNEQFF
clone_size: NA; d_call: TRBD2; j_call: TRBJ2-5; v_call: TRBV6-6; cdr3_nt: TGTGCCAGCAGTTACCCGGGGGAGGGCCAAGAGACCCAGTACTTC; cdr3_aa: CASSYPGEGQETQYF
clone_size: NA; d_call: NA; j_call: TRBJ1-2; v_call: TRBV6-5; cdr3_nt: TGTGCCACCTACGGGGGGCGTTTCTATGGCTACACCTTC; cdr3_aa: CATYGGRFYGYTF
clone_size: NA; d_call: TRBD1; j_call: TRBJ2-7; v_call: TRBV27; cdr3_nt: TGTGCCAGCAGACTAACCGCGGTTGGCAGGGGGAACTACGAGCAGTACTTC; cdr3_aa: CASRLTAVGRGNYEQYF
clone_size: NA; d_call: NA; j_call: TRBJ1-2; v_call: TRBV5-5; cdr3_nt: TGTGCCAGCAGCTTAGAGTTACACTCTGGCTACACCTTC; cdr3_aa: CASSLELHSGYTF
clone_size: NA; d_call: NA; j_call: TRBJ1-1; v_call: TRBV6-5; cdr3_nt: TGTGCCAGCAGTTACGAGGGGAACACTGAAGCTTTCTTT; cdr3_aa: CASSYEGNTEAFF
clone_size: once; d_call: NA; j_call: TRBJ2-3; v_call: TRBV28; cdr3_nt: TGTGCCAGCGGAAGGAGTTATTCAGATACGCAGTATTTT; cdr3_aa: CASGRSYSDTQYF
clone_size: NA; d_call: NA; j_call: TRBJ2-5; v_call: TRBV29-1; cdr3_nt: TGCAGCGTCGGCGGGACGGGAGAGACCCAGTACTTC; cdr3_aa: CSVGGTGETQYF
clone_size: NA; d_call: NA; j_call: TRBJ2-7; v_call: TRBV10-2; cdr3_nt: TGCGCCAGCAGCCAAGCCTCCGGTGGGTACGAGCAGTACTTC; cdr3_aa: CASSQASGGYEQYF
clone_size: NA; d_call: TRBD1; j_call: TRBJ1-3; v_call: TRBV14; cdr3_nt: TGTGCCAGCAGCCAAGAATGGACAGGGGATACCACCTACTCTGGAAACACCATATATTTT; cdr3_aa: CASSQEWTGDTTYSGNTIYF
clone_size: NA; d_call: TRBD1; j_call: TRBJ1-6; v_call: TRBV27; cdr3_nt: TGTGCCAGCAGTGCCCTTACAGGGGGCCTTACAGGCTCCTATAATTCACCCCTCCACTTT; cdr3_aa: CASSALTGGLTGSYNSPLHF
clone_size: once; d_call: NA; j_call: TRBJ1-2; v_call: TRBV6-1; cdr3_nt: TGTGCCAGCAGTGAGGTTTCTGGACTAAAGGGCTACACCTTC; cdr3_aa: CASSEVSGLKGYTF
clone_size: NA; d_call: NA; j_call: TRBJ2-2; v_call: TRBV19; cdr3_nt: TGTGCCAGTAGGAGGGGCCCTGACACCGGGGAGCTGTTTTTT; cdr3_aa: CASRRGPDTGELFF
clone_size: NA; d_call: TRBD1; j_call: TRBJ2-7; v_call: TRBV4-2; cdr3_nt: TGTGCCAGCAGCCAAGACCGGACAGGGATCCCCTACGAGCAGTACTTC; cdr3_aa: CASSQDRTGIPYEQYF
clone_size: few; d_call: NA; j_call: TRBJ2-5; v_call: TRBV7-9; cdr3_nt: TGTGCCAGCAGCCACGGGCCCCCTCATACGTACCAAGAGACCCAGTACTTC; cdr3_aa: CASSHGPPHTYQETQYF
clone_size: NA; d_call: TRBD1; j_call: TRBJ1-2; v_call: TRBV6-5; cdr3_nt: TGTGCCAGCAGACGAGGTACAGGGGTCTATGGCTACACCTTC; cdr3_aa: CASRRGTGVYGYTF
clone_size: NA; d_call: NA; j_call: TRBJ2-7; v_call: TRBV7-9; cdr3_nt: TGTGCCAGCAGCTTAGCGGAAGGTTGGGAGCCCTACGAGCAGTACTTC; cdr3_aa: CASSLAEGWEPYEQYF
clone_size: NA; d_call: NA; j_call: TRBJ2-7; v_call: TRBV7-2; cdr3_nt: TGTGCCAGCAGCCCAGCAACTTACGAGCAGTACTTC; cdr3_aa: CASSPATYEQYF
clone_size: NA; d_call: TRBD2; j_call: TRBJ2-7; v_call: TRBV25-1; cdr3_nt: TGTGCCATTTCGACTAGCGGTGGGGCTAGATCCTCCTACGAGCAGTACTTC; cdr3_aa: CAISTSGGARSSYEQYF
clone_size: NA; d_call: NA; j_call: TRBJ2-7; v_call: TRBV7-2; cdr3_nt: TGTGCCAGCAGCTCGGGGGTCGGCTACGAGCAGTACTTC; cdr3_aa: CASSSGVGYEQYF
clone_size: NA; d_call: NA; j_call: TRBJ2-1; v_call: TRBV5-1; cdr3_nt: TGCGCCAGCAGCCCGAGCGCCTCTGTGACTCCGGTAGGTGAGCAGTTCTTC; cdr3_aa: CASSPSASVTPVGEQFF
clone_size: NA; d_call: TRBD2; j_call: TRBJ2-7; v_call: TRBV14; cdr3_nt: TGTGCCAGCAGCCAAGATTCGCGGGGGTACGAGCAGTACTTC; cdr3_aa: CASSQDSRGYEQYF
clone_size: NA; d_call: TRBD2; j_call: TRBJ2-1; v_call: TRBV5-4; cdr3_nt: TGTGCCAGCAGCCTCGGGCTAGCGGGGATCTACAATGAGCAGTTCTTC; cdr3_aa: CASSLGLAGIYNEQFF
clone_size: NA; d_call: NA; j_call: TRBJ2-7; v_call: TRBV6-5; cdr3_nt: TGTGCCAGCAGTTACTCGAACCAGGTGAACTACGAGCAGTACTTC; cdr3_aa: CASSYSNQVNYEQYF
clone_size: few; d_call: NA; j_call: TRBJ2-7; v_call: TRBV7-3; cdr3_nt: TGTGCCAGCAGCCCCGACCCATGGGGGCAGGGGGGGCGATACGAGCAGTACTTC; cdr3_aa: CASSPDPWGQGGRYEQYF
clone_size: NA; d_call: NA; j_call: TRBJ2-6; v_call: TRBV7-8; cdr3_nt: TGTGCCAGCAGCTTTTCCTACGGAGGTCCTGGGGCCAACGTCCTGACTTTC; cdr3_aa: CASSFSYGGPGANVLTF
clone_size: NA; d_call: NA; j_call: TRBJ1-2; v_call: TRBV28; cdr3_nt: TGTGCCAGCAGTCAGTATGGCTACACCTTC; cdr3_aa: CASSQYGYTF
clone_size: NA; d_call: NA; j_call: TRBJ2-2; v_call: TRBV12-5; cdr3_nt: TGTGCTAGTGGTTTCTCACAGGGTGCCGGGGAGCTGTTTTTT; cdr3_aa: CASGFSQGAGELFF
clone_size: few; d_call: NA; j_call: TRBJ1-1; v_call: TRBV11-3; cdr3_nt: TGTGCCAGCAGCTTAGAGGCAGATACTGAAGCTTTCTTT; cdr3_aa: CASSLEADTEAFF
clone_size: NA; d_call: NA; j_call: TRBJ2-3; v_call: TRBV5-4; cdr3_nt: TGTGCCAGCAGCTCCGGACTCGACACAGATACGCAGTATTTT; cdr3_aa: CASSSGLDTDTQYF
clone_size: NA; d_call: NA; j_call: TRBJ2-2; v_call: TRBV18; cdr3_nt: TGTGCCAGCTCGCAGATCACCGGGGAGCTGTTTTTT; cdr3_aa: CASSQITGELFF
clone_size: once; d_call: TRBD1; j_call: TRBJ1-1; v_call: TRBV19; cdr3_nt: TGTGCCAGTAGTCCGGACAGGCCTGAAGCTTTCTTT; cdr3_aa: CASSPDRPEAFF
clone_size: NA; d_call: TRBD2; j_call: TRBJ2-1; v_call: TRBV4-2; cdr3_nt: TGTGCCAGCAGCCAAGAATGGGTCATATACGGACTAGCGGGGGGGAGCAATGAGCAGTTCTTC; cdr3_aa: CASSQEWVIYGLAGGSNEQFF
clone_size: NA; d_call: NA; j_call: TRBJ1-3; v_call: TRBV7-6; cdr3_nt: TGTGCCAGCAGCTTAGGGGGGATGACAGTCGCTGGAAACACCATATATTTT; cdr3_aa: CASSLGGMTVAGNTIYF
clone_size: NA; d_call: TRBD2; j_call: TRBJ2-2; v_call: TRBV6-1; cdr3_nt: TGTGCCAGCAGTGATAAAGGACTAGCGGGAACCCCATGGGAGCTGTTTTTT; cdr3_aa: CASSDKGLAGTPWELFF
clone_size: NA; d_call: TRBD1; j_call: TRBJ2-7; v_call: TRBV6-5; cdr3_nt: TGTGCCAGCAGTACCGGGACAGCCCTCTACGAGCAGTACTTC; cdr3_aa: CASSTGTALYEQYF
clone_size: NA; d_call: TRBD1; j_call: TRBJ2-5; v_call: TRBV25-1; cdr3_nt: TGTGCCAGCAGTGAAAACAGGGGGAGCAGAGAGACCCAGTACTTC; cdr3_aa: CASSENRGSRETQYF
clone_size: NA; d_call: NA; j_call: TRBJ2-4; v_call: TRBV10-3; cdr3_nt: TGTGCCATCAGTGAGCGGCAGGGGCACATTCAGTACTTC; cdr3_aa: CAISERQGHIQYF
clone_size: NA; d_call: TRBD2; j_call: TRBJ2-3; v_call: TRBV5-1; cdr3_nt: TGCGCCAGCAGCTTGGTAGGACTAGCGGCGAGCACAGATACGCAGTATTTT; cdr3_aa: CASSLVGLAASTDTQYF
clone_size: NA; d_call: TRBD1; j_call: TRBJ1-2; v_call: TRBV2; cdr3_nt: TGTGCCAGCAGTGAACTGGACAGGGACGGCTACACCTTC; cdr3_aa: CASSELDRDGYTF
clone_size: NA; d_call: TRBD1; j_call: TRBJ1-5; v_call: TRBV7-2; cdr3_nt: TGTGCCAGCAGCTTGAGCTCGACAGGGGCCTATCAGCCCCAGCATTTT; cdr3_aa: CASSLSSTGAYQPQHF
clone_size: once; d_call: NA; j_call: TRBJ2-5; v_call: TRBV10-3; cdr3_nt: TGTGCCATCAGTGAGACCGGCGGGGTAAAGACCCAGTACTTC; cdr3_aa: CAISETGGVKTQYF
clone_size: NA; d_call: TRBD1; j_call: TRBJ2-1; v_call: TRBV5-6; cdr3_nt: TGTGCCAGCAGCGTGGACAGGGGTTCGGAGCAGTTCTTC; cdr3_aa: CASSVDRGSEQFF
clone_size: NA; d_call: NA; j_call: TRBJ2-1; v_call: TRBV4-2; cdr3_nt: TGTGCCAGCAGCCAAGATCAGCCGGGGGCCAACAATGAAGGGCAGTTCTTC; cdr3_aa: CASSQDQPGANNEGQFF
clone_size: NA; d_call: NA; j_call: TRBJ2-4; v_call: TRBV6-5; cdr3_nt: TGTGCCAGCAGACCCCCGGGGCAGTCCAAAAACATTCAGTACTTC; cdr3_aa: CASRPPGQSKNIQYF
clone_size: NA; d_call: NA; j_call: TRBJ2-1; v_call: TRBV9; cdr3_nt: TGTGCCAGCAGCGTAGCGGCAGCCGCCTACAATGAGCAGTTCTTC; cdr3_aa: CASSVAAAAYNEQFF